These 28 T cell receptor beta chains share one sample of origin, sequenced in a study of T cells in Graves' hyperthyroidism and ophthalmopathy. It was RNA transcripts that yielded the amplified TCR beta CDR3 regions. Researchers ran a first-round RT-PCR on the TCR CDR3 using the HTBI primer set. Each CDR3 protein is one row after TCRdb ran MiXCR on the multiplex PCR reads. The repertoire holds about 700,000 distinct CDR3 sequences, 14% seen once, with approximately 10% in the top ten. The sequencing sample was made of blood. These receptors all stem from a woman aged 18-29 years with Graves' hyperthyroidism.

This chain links TRBV7-3 with TRBJ2-1; TRBD2 matches 9 bases. The CDR3 is 14 amino acids. In germline, CDR1 is SGHTA, CDR2 FQGTGA. With V trimmed by 2 bases and J by 9 bases, 5 bases remained unmatched. The CDR3 protein is CASSLAGGPSEQFF. The CDR3 DNA is TGTGCCAGCAGCTTAGCGGGAGGGCCTAGTGAGCAGTTCTTC. Supplemented by reference TRBV7-3 and TRBJ2-1, the full variable domain reads GAGVSQTPSNKVTEKGKYVELRCDPISGHTALYWYRQSLGQGPEFLIYFQGTGAADDSGLPNDRFFAVRPEGSVSTLKIQRTERGDSAVYLCASSLAGGPSEQFFGPGTRLTVL.

The chain combines TRBV19 with TRBJ2-1; 15 bases match TRBD2. CDR1 and CDR2 (germline): LNHDA, SQIVND (reference sequence). Trimming removed 7 bases from V and 5 bases from J; junction bases left unmatched: 9. CDR3 length: 17 amino acids. CDR3 sequence (DNA): TGTGCCAGTACCCGGACTAGCGGGAGGGCCGGTCACAATGAGCAGTTCTTC. Translating gives CASTRTSGRAGHNEQFF.

The chain is built from TRBV14 and TRBJ2-1, with 10 bases matching TRBD2. The germline V gene has CDR1 SGHDN and CDR2 FVKESK. The CDR3 contains 15 residues. The V segment lost 5 bases and the J segment 7 bases; nucleotides outside the gene matches: 8. In DNA form, the CDR3 reads TGTGCCAGCAGCGGCCTAGCGGGAGTAGCGAATGAGCAGTTCTTC. Its translation: CASSGLAGVANEQFF.

This sequence joins TRBV6-5 and TRBJ1-3, with D unclear. This CDR3 contains 17 residues. Germline values: CDR1 MNHEY, CDR2 SVGAGI. V was cut by 2 bases and J by 0 bases, with 14 bases left in between. The CDR3 region has the DNA TGTGCCAGCAGTTACGGTTGGGAAAGGACCTCTGGAAACACCATATATTTT. As protein: CASSYGWERTSGNTIYF.

The rearrangement links TRBV5-6 to TRBJ1-5; the D is unclear. The V end lost 0 bases, the J end lost 2 bases, and 9 bases lay between the germline ends. The CDR3 runs 15 residues. Germline V gene data show CDR1 as SGHDT and CDR2 as YYEEEE. In DNA form, the CDR3 reads TGTGCCAGCAGCTTGGAAGGATCGCGCAATCAGCCCCAGCATTTT. Translating gives CASSLEGSRNQPQHF.

The table lists this clonotype with many counts. The chain couples TRBV7-9 to TRBJ2-7; TRBD2 matches 7 bases. The V gene's germline CDR1 is SEHNR and CDR2 FQNEAQ (reference sequence). V lost 1 base, J lost 2 bases, and 2 bases stayed unmatched. This CDR3 has 14 amino acids. For the CDR3, the DNA is TGTGCCAGCAGCTTAGGAGGGACTACCTACGAGCAGTACTTC. Protein: CASSLGGTTYEQYF.

Notes on this clonotype: One base away lies a much larger clone, so this may be a sequencing read error. The V gene is TRBV5-1, the J gene TRBJ2-7; D perhaps matches TRBD1 (5 bases). This CDR3 has 16 residues. The germline CDR1 and CDR2 sequences are SGHRS and YFSETQ. V lost 4 bases, J lost 7 bases, and 24 bases lay in between. As DNA, the CDR3 is TGCGCCAGCAGCCCGATCCAAGGGGCTGCTTACAATGAGCAGTACTTC. Protein: CASSPIQGAAYNEQYF.

This clonotype was picked up a small number of times. The V and J genes are TRBV30 and TRBJ2-3; TRBD2 might be the D (6 bases). Germline loops: CDR1 GTSNPN, CDR2 SVGIG (reference sequence). This CDR3 has 15 residues. V was shortened by 4 bases and J by 2 bases, with 16 bases between the two germline ends. The CDR3 protein is CAWTGGGILTDTQYF. CDR3 bases: TGTGCCTGGACCGGTGGGGGGATACTCACAGATACGCAGTATTTT.

This clonotype was detected ten times or more. This chain uses TRBV24-1 with TRBJ2-7, with D unresolved. The CDR3 has 13 residues. Germline CDR1 is KGHDR and CDR2 is SFDVKD. With 3 bases removed from V and 7 bases from J, the gap between germline ends came to 12 bases. The CDR3 loop reads CATSDPRSWEQYF. CDR3 bases: TGTGCCACCAGTGATCCCCGATCTTGGGAGCAGTACTTC.

About this clonotype: Since a much larger clone is just one base distant, this may be a read error. The gene calls are TRBV2 and TRBJ2-1; 9 nucleotides match TRBD1. The CDR3 has 15 amino acids. Germline-derived CDR1 and CDR2 are SNHLY and FYNNEI. In DNA, the CDR3 is TGTGTCAGCAGTGAGGGACAGGGCATCTACAATGAGCAGTTCTTC. Its protein product is CVSSEGQGIYNEQFF.

A few counts support this clonotype. The chain links TRBV29-1 to TRBJ2-1; TRBD2 matches 8 bases. Trimming removed 4 bases from V and 7 bases from J; junction bases left unmatched: 9. Germline-derived CDR1 and CDR2 are SQVTM and ANQGSEA. The CDR3 runs 14 residues. CDR3 residues: CSVVVSGRINEQFF. The CDR3 nucleotides are TGCAGCGTTGTGGTCAGCGGGAGAATAAATGAGCAGTTCTTC.

In its sample, this clonotype was seen many times. This rearrangement joins TRBV20-1 to TRBJ1-6; D not certain. The CDR3 covers 15 residues. Germline V gene sequence: CDR1 DFQATT, CDR2 SNEGSKA (reference sequence). The V and J ends lost 3 bases and 6 bases respectively, with 15 bases between them. DNA for the CDR3: TGCAGTGCTAGGGCGGCTGGCGGGTTTAATTCACCCCTCCACTTT. This sequence encodes CSARAAGGFNSPLHF.

The V and J genes are TRBV6-2 or TRBV6-3 and TRBJ1-5, with D maybe TRBD1 (5 bases). Germline V gene lookup returns CDR1 MNHEY and CDR2 SVGEGT. The CDR3 extends over 14 amino acids. V lost 7 bases and J 3 bases, leaving 13 bases between the germline ends. CDR3 in amino acids: CASIASGYNQPQHF. Here the CDR3 DNA reads TGTGCCAGCATCGCCTCAGGGTACAATCAGCCCCAGCATTTT.

This clonotype was seen a few times. Here the CDR3 DNA reads TGTGCCAGCAGCTTGGGAGGGAACCCCACTGAAGCTTTCTTT. It encodes CASSLGGNPTEAFF. The chain joins TRBV5-5 to TRBJ1-1, with D uncertain. Per the germline V gene, CDR1 is SGHKS and CDR2 is YYEKEE (reference sequence). The CDR3 totals 14 residues. Trimming left V 0 bases short and J 4 bases short, with 10 bases between.

The rearrangement links TRBV20-1 to TRBJ2-5; D is perhaps TRBD1 or TRBD2 (5 bases each). Germline loops: CDR1 DFQATT, CDR2 SNEGSKA (reference sequence). This CDR3 comprises 13 residues. The CDR3 coding sequence is TGCAGCCCCCCGGGGTTGAGGGGAGAGACCCAGTACTTC. It encodes CSPPGLRGETQYF.

This chain links TRBV14 with TRBJ2-4; D is undetermined. This CDR3 region has 16 residues. Germline values: CDR1 SGHDN, CDR2 FVKESK. Deletions cut 0 bases from V and 7 bases from J, with 16 bases between. The CDR3 region has the DNA TGTGCCAGCAGCCAAGAATCACGTACCAGGATGAACATTCAGTACTTC. This codes for CASSQESRTRMNIQYF.

This clonotype was observed at least ten times. This chain joins TRBV7-9 and TRBJ2-1; D is perhaps TRBD1 or TRBD2 (5 bases each). CDR3 length: 15 amino acids. Germline V lookup: CDR1 SEHNR, CDR2 FQNEAQ (reference sequence). The V gene lost 2 bases and the J gene lost 4 bases, with 12 bases spanning the gap. DNA for the CDR3: TGTGCCAGCAGCTTACCTGTATGGGGGTACAATGAGCAGTTCTTC. This translates into CASSLPVWGYNEQFF.

In the case of this clonotype: Just one base apart from a much larger clone, this may be a read error. The rearrangement joins TRBV28 to TRBJ2-1, with 8 positions matching TRBD2. This CDR3 is built from 15 residues. CDR1 is MDHEN, CDR2 SYDVKM, per germline. V dropped 7 bases and J dropped 2; count of bases not matched to a gene: 7. CDR3 nucleotides: TGTGCCAGCATTCGGGGGGGGAGCCCCTACAATGAGCAGTTCTTC. Its translation is CASIRGGSPYNEQFF.

This clonotype occurred a few times. The chain has TRBV6-1 and TRBJ1-6, with D possibly being TRBD1 (5 bases). The CDR3 length is 15 residues. Germline values: CDR1 MNHNS, CDR2 SASEGT. Trimming pared 2 bases from V and 6 bases from J, leaving 11 bases between. The CDR3 loop is CASSELGTFNSPLHF. In DNA, the CDR3 is TGTGCCAGCAGTGAATTGGGGACCTTTAATTCACCCCTCCACTTT.

In DNA form, the CDR3 reads TGTGCCAGCAGCGTAGTCCCCGGAGGGAGCGGGAGCTCCTACAATGAGCAGTTCTTC. Amino acid sequence: CASSVVPGGSGSSYNEQFF. The chain carries TRBV9 and TRBJ2-1; 8 nucleotides agree with TRBD2. The CDR3 is made up of 19 amino acids. Trimming at V came to 0 bases and at J to 0 bases, leaving 11 bases not matched to a gene. Germline V gene data show CDR1 as SGDLS and CDR2 as YYNGEE.

About this clonotype itself: Being one base from a much bigger clone, this may be a read error. This chain joins TRBV7-3 and TRBJ2-3; D is perhaps TRBD2 (5 bases). Per germline, CDR1 SGHTA and CDR2 FQGTGA. V lost 7 bases and J lost 2, with 10 bases in between. The CDR3 has 13 amino acids. CDR3 amino acids: CASNWTLTDTQYF. The CDR3 DNA reads as TGTGCCAGCAACTGGACTCTCACAGATACGCAGTATTTT.

Ten or more counts support this clonotype. The V gene is TRBV7-8, the J gene TRBJ2-1, with D unclear. The CDR3 has 13 residues. Looked up from germline, CDR1 is SGHVS and CDR2 is FQNEAQ. V lost 1 base to trimming and J lost 7 bases, with 8 bases between them. CDR3 residues: CASSLGSKNEQFF. The DNA for the CDR3 is TGTGCCAGCAGCTTAGGGTCCAAGAATGAGCAGTTCTTC.

This clonotype has at least ten counts. The chain uses TRBV7-2 and TRBJ2-3; D might be TRBD2 (5 bases). The CDR3 totals 15 residues. CDR1 SGHTA and CDR2 FQGNSA come from the germline V gene. Trimming removed 5 bases at V and 2 bases at J, with 14 bases between. For the CDR3, the DNA is TGTGCCAGCAGCCAGTCTTTCCTAGCCACAGATACGCAGTATTTT. This translates into CASSQSFLATDTQYF.

The chain has TRBV4-1 and TRBJ2-5, with 14 bases matching TRBD2. Germline V lookup: CDR1 MGHRA, CDR2 YSYEKL. V lost 3 bases and J lost 13; bases outside the gene matches: 7. This CDR3 has 14 residues. The DNA of the CDR3 is TGCGCCAGCAGCCACTATCCGGGACTAGCGGGAGTGTACTTC. Protein: CASSHYPGLAGVYF.

This clonotype was recorded at least ten times. V is TRBV2 and J is TRBJ2-1, with 8 bases identical to TRBD1. The junction had 7 bases not matched to a gene; V was cut back by 3 bases and J by 6 bases. CDR3 length equals 15 residues. The germline gives CDR1 SNHLY, CDR2 FYNNEI. DNA of the CDR3: TGTGCCAGCAGTGAGCCGGGACAGGCCGTCAATGAGCAGTTCTTC. Translation gives CASSEPGQAVNEQFF.

V usage is TRBV4-3 and J usage is TRBJ2-3, with 13 bases that match TRBD2. With V trimmed by 1 base and J by 5 bases, 9 bases remained unmatched. The germline CDR1 and CDR2 sequences are LGHNA and YSLEER. The CDR3 length is 18 residues. In DNA form, the CDR3 reads TGCGCCAGCAGCCAAGGGGGAGAAGGACTAGCGGGGGTAGATACGCAGTATTTT. It specifies CASSQGGEGLAGVDTQYF.

J is TRBJ1-5 and V is TRBV28, with TRBD1 matching 7 bases. V trimming: 2 bases; J trimming: 3 bases; junction bases outside the gene matches: 4. This CDR3 spans 15 amino acids. Germline CDR1 reads MDHEN; CDR2 reads SYDVKM. CDR3 coding DNA: TGTGCCAGCAGTTTAGACAGGGATTACAATCAGCCCCAGCATTTT. Its translation: CASSLDRDYNQPQHF.

Note on this clonotype: Since the CDR3 does not end with the conserved phenylalanine or tryptophan, this likely comes from a read error. The gene calls are TRBV19 and TRBJ1-1; possibly TRBD1 for D (6 bases). Germline loops: CDR1 LNHDA, CDR2 SQIVND (reference sequence). Trimming left V 7 bases short and J 0 bases short, with 21 bases between. The CDR3 runs to 17 residues. CDR3 amino acids: CASTSGGGSGMNTEAFS. The CDR3 DNA sequence: TGTGCCAGTACTTCTGGTGGGGGCTCAGGGATGAACACTGAAGCTTTCTCT.